This TCR beta chain was recovered during a study of blood T cell repertoires in COVID-19. The protocol was immunoSEQ multiplex PCR, while the TCRdb copy is restricted to in-frame clones and leaves out a portion. The sample gives fewer than 350,000 clones, about 86% of which show up once; approximately 2% is in the top ten. Material for sequencing was peripheral blood. The source is a woman in her 30s who had recovered from COVID-19.

The CDR3 region has the DNA TGTGCCATCAGTACACGGGGGAGGGAGCCCCAGCATTTT. It codes for CAISTRGREPQHF. The chain employs TRBV10-3 and TRBJ1-5, with D perhaps matching TRBD1 (5 bases). The CDR3 is 13 amino acids. V was shortened by 5 bases and J by 8 bases, with 13 bases between the two germline ends. Germline lookup yields CDR1 ENHRY and CDR2 SYGVKD.